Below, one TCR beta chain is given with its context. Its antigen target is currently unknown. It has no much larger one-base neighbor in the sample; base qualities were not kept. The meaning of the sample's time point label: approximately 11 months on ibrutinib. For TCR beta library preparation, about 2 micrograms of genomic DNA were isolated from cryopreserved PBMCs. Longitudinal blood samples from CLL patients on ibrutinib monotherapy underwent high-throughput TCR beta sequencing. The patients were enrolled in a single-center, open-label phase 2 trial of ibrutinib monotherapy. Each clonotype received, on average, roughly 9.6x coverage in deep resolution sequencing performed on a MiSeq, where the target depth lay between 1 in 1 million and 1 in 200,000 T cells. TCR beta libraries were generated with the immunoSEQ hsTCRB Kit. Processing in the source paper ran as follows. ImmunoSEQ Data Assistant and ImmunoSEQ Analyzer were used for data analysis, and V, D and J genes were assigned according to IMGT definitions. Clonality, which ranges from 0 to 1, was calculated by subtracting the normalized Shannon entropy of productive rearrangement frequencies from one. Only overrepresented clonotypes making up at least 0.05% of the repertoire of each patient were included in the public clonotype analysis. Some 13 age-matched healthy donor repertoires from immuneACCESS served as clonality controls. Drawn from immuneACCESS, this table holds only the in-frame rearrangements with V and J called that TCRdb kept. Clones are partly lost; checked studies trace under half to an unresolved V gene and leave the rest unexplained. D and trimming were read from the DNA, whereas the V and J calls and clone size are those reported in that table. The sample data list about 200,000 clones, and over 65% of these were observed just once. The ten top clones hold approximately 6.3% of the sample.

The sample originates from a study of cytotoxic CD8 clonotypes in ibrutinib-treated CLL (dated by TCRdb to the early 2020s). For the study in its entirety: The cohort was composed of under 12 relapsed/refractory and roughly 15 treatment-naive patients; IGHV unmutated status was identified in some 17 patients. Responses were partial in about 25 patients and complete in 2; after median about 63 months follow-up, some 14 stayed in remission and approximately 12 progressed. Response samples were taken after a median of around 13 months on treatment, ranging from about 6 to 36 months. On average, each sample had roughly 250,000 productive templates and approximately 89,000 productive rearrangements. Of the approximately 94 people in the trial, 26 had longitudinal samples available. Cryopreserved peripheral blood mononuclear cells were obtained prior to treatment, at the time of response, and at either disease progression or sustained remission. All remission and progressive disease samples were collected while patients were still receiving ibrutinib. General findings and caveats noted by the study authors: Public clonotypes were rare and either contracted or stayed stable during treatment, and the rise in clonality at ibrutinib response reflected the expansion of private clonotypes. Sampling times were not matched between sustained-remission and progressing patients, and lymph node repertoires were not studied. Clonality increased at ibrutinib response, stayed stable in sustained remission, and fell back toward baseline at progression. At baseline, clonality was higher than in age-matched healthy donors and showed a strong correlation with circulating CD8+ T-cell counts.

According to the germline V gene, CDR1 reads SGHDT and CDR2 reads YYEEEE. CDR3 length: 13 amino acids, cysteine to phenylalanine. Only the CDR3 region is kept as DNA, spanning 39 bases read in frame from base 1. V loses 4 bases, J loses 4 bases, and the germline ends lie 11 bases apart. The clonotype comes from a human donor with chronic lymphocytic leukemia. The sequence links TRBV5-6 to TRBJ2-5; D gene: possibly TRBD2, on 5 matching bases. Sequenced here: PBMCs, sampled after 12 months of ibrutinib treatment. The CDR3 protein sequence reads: CASSLSGIETQYF. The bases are TGTGCCAGCAGCCTCTCCGGGATAGAGACCCAGTACTTC.